This T cell receptor beta chain derives from a study of T cell responses to AZD1222 COVID-19 vaccine. About the study: Samples with a second dose at about 4 or about 12 weeks were pooled together.

Note on this clone: Antigen: not known.

TCRdb's table, derived via immunoSEQ multiplex PCR, lists solely in-frame clones and lacks some. The sample consists of about 85,000 clones, 80% to 90% of them appearing once. Study outcomes and limitations: Unmutated variant regions are reportedly the target of nearly half of TCRs that are spike-specific.

This TCR derives from an adult in good health. The sequences come from peripheral blood, collected on day 0 of AZD1222 vaccination.

CDR3 sequence: CASSPEAGNGYTF. The CDR3 DNA reads as TGTGCCAGCAGTCCAGAGGCAGGGAACGGCTACACCTTC. J is TRBJ1-2 and V is TRBV12-3 or TRBV12-4; D possibly corresponds to TRBD1 (5 bases). The CDR3 is 13 amino acids. Trimming removed 5 bases at V and 8 bases at J, with 15 bases between.